Each of the 8 T cell receptor beta chains below was sequenced from the same sample in a study of radiation and T cells in renal cell carcinoma. Sequenced by immunoSEQ multiplex PCR; TCRdb stores in-frame clones only, minus some. The repertoire holds roughly 45,000 clones, with roughly four fifths as singletons. Time point of the sample: blood 4 weeks post-SBRT, at nephrectomy. The treatment here: 15 Gy SBRT to primary tumor, nephrectomy 4 weeks later. The sample in question was blood, obtained from a patient whose treatment included radiotherapy and nephrectomy. The receptors here all came from a woman between 70 and 85 years old with renal cell carcinoma.

The chain combines TRBV9 with TRBJ2-1, with TRBD2 as a possible D gene (5 bases). Trimming removed 0 bases at V and 4 bases at J, with 11 bases between. Germline CDR1 is SGDLS and CDR2 is YYNGEE. The CDR3 consists of 15 residues. CDR3 in amino acids: CASSVAGLTYNEQFF. For the CDR3, the DNA is TGTGCCAGCAGCGTAGCTGGACTGACTTACAATGAGCAGTTCTTC.

The rearrangement uses TRBV6-5 and TRBJ2-5; 8 bases are shared with TRBD1. Looked up from germline, CDR1 is MNHEY and CDR2 is SVGAGI. The V segment lost 4 bases and the J segment 5 bases; nucleotides outside the gene matches: 12. This CDR3 has 16 amino acids. The DNA for the CDR3 is TGTGCCAGCAGTTTGACAGGGGTGGCGTTGGCGGAGACCCAGTACTTC. It codes for CASSLTGVALAETQYF.

The chain recombines TRBV7-6 with TRBJ2-7; 9 nucleotides line up with TRBD1. The V gene end was trimmed by 5 bases and the J gene end by 5 bases; junction bases not matched to a gene: 7. The length of the CDR3 is 14 residues. From germline, CDR1 is SGHVS and CDR2 FNYEAQ. The CDR3 loop is CASSPGTGRDEQYF. Here the CDR3 DNA reads TGTGCCAGCAGCCCGGGGACAGGGAGGGACGAGCAGTACTTC.

The chain joins TRBV7-8 to TRBJ2-1; D might be TRBD2 (6 bases). In germline, CDR1 is SGHVS, CDR2 FQNEAQ. There are 14 residues in the CDR3. Trimming cost V 1 base and J 8 bases, with 12 bases left between them. CDR3: CASSLELAGDEQFF. The CDR3 nucleotides read TGTGCCAGCAGCTTAGAACTAGCAGGCGATGAGCAGTTCTTC.

CDR3 coding DNA: TGTGCCAGCAGTGCGGGACTAGCGGGGGTTCAAGAGACCCAGTACTTC. Translating gives CASSAGLAGVQETQYF. This chain uses TRBV6-1 with TRBJ2-5, with 14 bases lining up with TRBD2. This CDR3 spans 16 amino acids. Trimming took 4 bases from V and 2 from J; bases not matched to a gene: 3. Germline values: CDR1 MNHNS, CDR2 SASEGT.

The V and J genes are TRBV10-2 and TRBJ2-1, with 7 positions matching TRBD2. Looked up from germline, CDR1 is WSHSY and CDR2 is SAAADI. This CDR3 comprises 15 residues. The junction had 5 bases not matched to a gene; V was cut back by 2 bases and J by 4 bases. CDR3 region: CASSERAGRYNEQFF. For the CDR3, the DNA is TGCGCCAGCAGTGAGAGAGCGGGGCGATACAATGAGCAGTTCTTC.

A single count supports this clone. This chain joins TRBV6-5 and TRBJ1-2, with 8 bases that match TRBD1. CDR1 and CDR2 (germline): MNHEY, SVGAGI. V trimming: 5 bases; J trimming: 7 bases; junction bases outside the gene matches: 9. The CDR3 is 14 residues long. CDR3 DNA: TGTGCCAGCAGTCCCCTCCCGGACAGGGCTGGCTACACCTTC. Protein: CASSPLPDRAGYTF.

This sequence joins TRBV4-1 and TRBJ2-3; the D is unclear. Germline lookup yields CDR1 MGHRA and CDR2 YSYEKL. The CDR3 totals 14 residues. Trimming stripped 1 base from V and 2 bases from J, with 7 bases between. The CDR3 loop reads CASSQGIATDTQYF. In DNA form, the CDR3 reads TGCGCCAGCAGCCAAGGGATAGCCACAGATACGCAGTATTTT.